The count of the clone carrying this TCR beta chain is one. The antigen is not known. The authors amplified TCR beta CDR3 regions, and they did so from RNA transcripts for repertoire sequencing. An initial RT-PCR round employing HTBI primers preceded a second-round multiplex PCR. TCRdb reanalysed the multiplex PCR reads using MiXCR and keeps one entry per CDR3 protein. The profile shows about 740,000 distinct CDR3 sequences, about 44% of them singletons. Each diagnosis was determined on the basis of clinical symptoms, serum thyroxine, TRAb, thyroid ultrasound and orbital computed tomography. This record belongs to a study of Graves' ophthalmopathy and Graves' hyperthyroidism. Background on the study: Peripheral blood sampling preceded any treatment and occurred at initial diagnosis.

The CDR3 sequence is 13 residues long. Germline V gene sequence: CDR1 SNHLY, CDR2 FYNNEI. Trimming took 3 bases from V and 3 from J, leaving 9 bases between them. Study-level results: Detected in blood as well were most expanded thyroid clonotypes with frequency above 0.001.

This TCR was recovered from an adult man with Graves' ophthalmopathy. The chain uses TRBV2 and TRBJ2-7; D unresolved. Sequenced sample: peripheral blood. The CDR3 loop reads CASSDRRCYEQYF. In nucleotides, the CDR3 is TGTGCCAGCAGTGACAGACGCTGCTACGAGCAGTACTTC.